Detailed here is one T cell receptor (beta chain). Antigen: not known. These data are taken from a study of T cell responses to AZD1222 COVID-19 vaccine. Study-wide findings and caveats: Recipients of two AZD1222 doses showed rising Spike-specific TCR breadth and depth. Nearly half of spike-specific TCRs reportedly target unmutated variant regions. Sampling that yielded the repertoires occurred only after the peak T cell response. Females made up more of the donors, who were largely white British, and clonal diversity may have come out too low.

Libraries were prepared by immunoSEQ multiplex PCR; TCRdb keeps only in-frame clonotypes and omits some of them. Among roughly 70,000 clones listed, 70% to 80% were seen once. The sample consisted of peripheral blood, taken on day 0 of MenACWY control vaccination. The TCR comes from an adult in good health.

The CDR3 region is CAWSGGSGGTAYNEQFF. The CDR3 DNA reads TGTGCCTGGAGTGGGGGGTCTGGAGGGACGGCCTACAATGAGCAGTTCTTC. V is TRBV30 and J is TRBJ2-1, with D possibly being TRBD2 (6 bases). Germline CDR1 is GTSNPN and CDR2 is SVGIG (reference sequence). CDR3 length: 17 amino acids. Trimming removed 1 base from V and 2 bases from J, with 18 bases in between.